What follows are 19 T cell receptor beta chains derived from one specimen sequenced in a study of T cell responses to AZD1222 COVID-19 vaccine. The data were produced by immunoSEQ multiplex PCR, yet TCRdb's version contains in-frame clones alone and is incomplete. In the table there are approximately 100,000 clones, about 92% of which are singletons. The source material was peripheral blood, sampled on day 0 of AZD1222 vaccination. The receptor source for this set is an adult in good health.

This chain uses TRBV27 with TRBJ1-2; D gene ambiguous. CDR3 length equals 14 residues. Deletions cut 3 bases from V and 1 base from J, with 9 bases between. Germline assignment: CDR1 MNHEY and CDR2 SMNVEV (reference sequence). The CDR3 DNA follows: TGTGCCAGCAGTTTCGGCGGACTTAACTATGGCTACACCTTC. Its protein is CASSFGGLNYGYTF.

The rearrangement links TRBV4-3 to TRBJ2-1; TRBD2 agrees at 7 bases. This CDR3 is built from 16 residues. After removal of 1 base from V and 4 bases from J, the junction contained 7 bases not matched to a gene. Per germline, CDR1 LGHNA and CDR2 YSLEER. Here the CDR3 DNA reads TGCGCCAGCAGCCAAGGTCGAGGTAGCGGGTACAATGAGCAGTTCTTC. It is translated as CASSQGRGSGYNEQFF.

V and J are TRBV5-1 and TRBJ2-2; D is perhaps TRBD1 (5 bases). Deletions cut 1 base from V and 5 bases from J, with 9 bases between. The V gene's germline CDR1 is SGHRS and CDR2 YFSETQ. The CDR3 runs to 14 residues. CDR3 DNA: TGCGCCAGCAGCTTGTATCAGGGAACCGGGGAGCTGTTTTTT. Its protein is CASSLYQGTGELFF.

CDR3: CASSGLRGVDSPLHF. CDR3 bases: TGTGCCAGCAGTGGGCTCAGGGGAGTCGATTCACCCCTCCACTTT. The genes are TRBV6-6 and TRBJ1-6, with D perhaps TRBD1 (6 bases). V lost 5 bases, J lost 8 bases, and 16 bases lay in between. The CDR3 is made up of 15 amino acids. Per germline, CDR1 MNHNY and CDR2 SVGAGI (reference sequence).

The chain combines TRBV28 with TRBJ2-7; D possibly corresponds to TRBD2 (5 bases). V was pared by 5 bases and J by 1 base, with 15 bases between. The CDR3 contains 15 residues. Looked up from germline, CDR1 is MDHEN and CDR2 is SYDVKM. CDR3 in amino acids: CASSKTLSGSYEQYF. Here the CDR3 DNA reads TGTGCCAGCAGTAAGACGTTGAGCGGATCCTACGAGCAGTACTTC.

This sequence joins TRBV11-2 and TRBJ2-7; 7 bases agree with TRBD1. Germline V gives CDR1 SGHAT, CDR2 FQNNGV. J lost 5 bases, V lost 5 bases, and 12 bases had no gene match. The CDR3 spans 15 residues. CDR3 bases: TGTGCCAGCAGCCCTACCCCCGACAGGGAGCACGAGCAGTACTTC. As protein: CASSPTPDREHEQYF. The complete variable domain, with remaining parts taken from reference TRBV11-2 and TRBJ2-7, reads EAGVAQSPRYKIIEKRQSVAFWCNPISGHATLYWYQQILGQGPKLLIQFQNNGVVDDSQLPKDRFSAERLKGVDSTLKIQPAKLEDSAVYLCASSPTPDREHEQYFGPGTRLTVT.

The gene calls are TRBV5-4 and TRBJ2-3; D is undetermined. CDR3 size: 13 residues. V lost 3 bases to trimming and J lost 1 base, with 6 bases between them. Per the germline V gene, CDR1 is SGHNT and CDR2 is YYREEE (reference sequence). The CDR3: CASSYEGTDTQYF. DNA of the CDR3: TGTGCCAGCAGCTACGAGGGCACAGATACGCAGTATTTT. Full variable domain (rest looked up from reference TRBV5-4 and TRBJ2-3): ETGVTQSPTHLIKTRGQQVTLRCSSQSGHNTVSWYQQALGQGPQFIFQYYREEENGRGNFPPRFSGLQFPNYSSELNVNALELDDSALYLCASSYEGTDTQYFGPGTRLTVL.

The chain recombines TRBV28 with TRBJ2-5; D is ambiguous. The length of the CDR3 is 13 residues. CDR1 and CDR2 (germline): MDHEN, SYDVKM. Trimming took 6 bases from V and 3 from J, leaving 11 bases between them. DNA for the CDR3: TGTGCCAGCAGGAAAGGCTTTAAAGAGACCCAGTACTTC. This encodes CASRKGFKETQYF.

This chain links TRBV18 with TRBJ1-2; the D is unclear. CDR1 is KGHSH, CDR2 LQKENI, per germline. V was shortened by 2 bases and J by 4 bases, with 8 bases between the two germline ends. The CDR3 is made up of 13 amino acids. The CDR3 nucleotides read TGTGCCAGCTCACCAGACGTGCGCTATGGCTACACCTTC. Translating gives CASSPDVRYGYTF.

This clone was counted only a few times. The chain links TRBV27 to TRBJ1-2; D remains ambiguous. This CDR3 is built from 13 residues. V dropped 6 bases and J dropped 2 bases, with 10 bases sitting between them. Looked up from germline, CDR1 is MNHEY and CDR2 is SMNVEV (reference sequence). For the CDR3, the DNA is TGTGCCAGCAGAACGATAGCAAACTATGGCTACACCTTC. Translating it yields CASRTIANYGYTF.

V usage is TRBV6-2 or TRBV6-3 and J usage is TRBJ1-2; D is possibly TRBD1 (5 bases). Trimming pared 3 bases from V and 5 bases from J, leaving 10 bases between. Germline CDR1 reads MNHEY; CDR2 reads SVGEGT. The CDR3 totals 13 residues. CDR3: CASSYWGWYGYTF. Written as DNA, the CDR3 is TGTGCCAGCAGTTATTGGGGCTGGTATGGCTACACCTTC.

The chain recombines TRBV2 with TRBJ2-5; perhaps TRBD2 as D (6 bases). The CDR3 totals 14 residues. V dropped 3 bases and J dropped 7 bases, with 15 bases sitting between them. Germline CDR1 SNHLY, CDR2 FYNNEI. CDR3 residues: CASSEGLHGGTQYF. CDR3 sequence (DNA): TGTGCCAGCAGTGAGGGACTCCATGGCGGGACCCAGTACTTC.

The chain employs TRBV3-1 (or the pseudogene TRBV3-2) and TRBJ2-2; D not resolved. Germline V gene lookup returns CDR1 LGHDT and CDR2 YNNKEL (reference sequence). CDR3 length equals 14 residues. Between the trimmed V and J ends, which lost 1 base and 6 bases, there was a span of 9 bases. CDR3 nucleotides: TGTGCCAGCAGCCAAGTTAATTTGGCCGGGGAGCTGTTTTTT. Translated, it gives CASSQVNLAGELFF.

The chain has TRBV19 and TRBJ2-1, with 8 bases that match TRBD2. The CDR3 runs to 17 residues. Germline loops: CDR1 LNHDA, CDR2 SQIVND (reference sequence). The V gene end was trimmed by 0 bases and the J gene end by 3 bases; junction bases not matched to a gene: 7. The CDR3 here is CASSIDRERESYNEQFF. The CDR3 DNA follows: TGTGCCAGTAGTATAGATAGGGAGCGGGAGAGCTACAATGAGCAGTTCTTC. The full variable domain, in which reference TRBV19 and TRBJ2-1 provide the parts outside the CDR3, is DGGITQSPKYLFRKEGQNVTLSCEQNLNHDAMYWYRQDPGQGLRLIYYSQIVNDFQKGDIAEGYSVSREKKESFPLTVTSAQKNPTAFYLCASSIDRERESYNEQFFGPGTRLTVL.

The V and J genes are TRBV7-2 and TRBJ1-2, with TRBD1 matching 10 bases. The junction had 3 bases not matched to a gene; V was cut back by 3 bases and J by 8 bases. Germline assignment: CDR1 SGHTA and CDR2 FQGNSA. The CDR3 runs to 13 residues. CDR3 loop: CASSFGTGDGYTF. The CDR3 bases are TGTGCCAGCAGCTTCGGGACAGGGGACGGCTACACCTTC. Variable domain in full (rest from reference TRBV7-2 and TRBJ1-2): GAGVSQSPSNKVTEKGKDVELRCDPISGHTALYWYRQSLGQGLEFLIYFQGNSAPDKSGLPSDRFSAERTGGSVSTLTIQRTQQEDSAVYLCASSFGTGDGYTFGSGTRLTVV.

CDR3: CASSPGLRRTEAFF. The DNA of the CDR3 is TGTGCCAGCTCACCGGGACTCCGGAGGACTGAAGCTTTCTTT. This sequence joins TRBV18 and TRBJ1-1, with D possibly TRBD1 on 5 matching bases. CDR1 KGHSH and CDR2 LQKENI come from the germline V gene. The CDR3 is made up of 14 amino acids. V was cut by 3 bases and J by 5 bases, with 13 bases left in between.

The CDR3 is CASSPRILATNEQFF. CDR3 DNA: TGCGCCAGCAGCCCAAGAATCCTAGCGACAAATGAGCAGTTCTTC. The genes are TRBV4-1 and TRBJ2-1; a weak D match, TRBD2 (6 bases). The CDR3 runs 15 residues. Germline values: CDR1 MGHRA, CDR2 YSYEKL. The V end was cut by 4 bases, the J end by 7 bases, with 17 bases between.

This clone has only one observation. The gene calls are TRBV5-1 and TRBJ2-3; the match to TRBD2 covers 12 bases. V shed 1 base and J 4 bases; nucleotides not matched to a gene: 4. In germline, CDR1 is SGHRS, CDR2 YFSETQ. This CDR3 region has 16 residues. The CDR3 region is CASSLSSGRGADTQYF. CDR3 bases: TGCGCCAGCAGCTTGTCTAGCGGGAGGGGTGCAGATACGCAGTATTTT.

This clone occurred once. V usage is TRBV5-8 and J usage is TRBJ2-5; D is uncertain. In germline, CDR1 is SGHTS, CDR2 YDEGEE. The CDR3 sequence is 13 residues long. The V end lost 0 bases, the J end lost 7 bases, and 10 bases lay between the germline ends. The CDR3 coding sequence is TGTGCCAGCAGCTTGGCCCCGAAAGGGACCCAGTACTTC. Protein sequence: CASSLAPKGTQYF.